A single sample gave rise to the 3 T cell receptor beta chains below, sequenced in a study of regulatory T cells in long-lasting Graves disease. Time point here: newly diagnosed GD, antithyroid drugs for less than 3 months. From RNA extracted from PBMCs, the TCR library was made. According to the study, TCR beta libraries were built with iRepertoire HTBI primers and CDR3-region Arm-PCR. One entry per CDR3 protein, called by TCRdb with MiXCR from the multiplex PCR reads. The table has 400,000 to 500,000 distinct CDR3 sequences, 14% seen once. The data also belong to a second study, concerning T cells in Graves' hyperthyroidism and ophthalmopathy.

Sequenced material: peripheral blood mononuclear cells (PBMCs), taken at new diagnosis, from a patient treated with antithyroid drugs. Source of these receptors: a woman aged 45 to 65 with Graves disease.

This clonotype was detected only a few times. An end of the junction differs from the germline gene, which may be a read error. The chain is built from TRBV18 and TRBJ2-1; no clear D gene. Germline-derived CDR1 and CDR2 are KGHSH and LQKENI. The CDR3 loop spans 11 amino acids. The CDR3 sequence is CASSPGNEQSF. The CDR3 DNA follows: TGTGCCAGCTCACCGGGCAATGAGCAGTCCTTC.

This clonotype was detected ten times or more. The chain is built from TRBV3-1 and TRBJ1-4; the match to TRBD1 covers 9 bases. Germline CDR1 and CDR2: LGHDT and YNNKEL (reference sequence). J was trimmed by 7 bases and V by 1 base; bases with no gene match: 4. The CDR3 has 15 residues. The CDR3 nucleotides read TGTGCCAGCAGCCAAGTGACAGGGGGACTTGAAAAACTGTTTTTT. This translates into CASSQVTGGLEKLFF.

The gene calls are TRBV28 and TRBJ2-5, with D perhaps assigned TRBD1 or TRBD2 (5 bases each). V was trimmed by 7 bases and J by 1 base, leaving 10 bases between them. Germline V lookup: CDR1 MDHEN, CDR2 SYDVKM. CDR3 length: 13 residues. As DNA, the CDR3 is TGTGCCAGCACCGCCGGGGCCCAAGAGACCCAGTACTTC. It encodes CASTAGAQETQYF.